These T cell receptor beta chains were read from a single sample in a study of blood T cells in healthy people across ages. Each CDR3 protein is one row after TCRdb ran MiXCR on the 5' RACE reads. This repertoire shows roughly 1,500,000 distinct CDR3 sequences, roughly 32% found once; its top ten account for 10% to 12%. What was sequenced was blood. These TCRs come from a woman under 40 in good health. Both conserved end residues are part of each CDR3. Not all rows give a size; the values are once, few, many and, for expanded clones, a class.

j_gene: TRBJ2-7
v_gene: TRBV11-2
abundance: -
CDR3aa: CASSRTSGTALYEQYF

j_gene: TRBJ2-3
v_gene: TRBV3-1
abundance: few
CDR3aa: CASSHRTGGFRDTQYF

j_gene: TRBJ2-7
v_gene: TRBV20-1
abundance: many
CDR3aa: CSAGTSASYEQYF

j_gene: TRBJ1-2
v_gene: TRBV4-1
abundance: few
CDR3aa: CASSHHMPRDRGDYGYTF

j_gene: TRBJ1-2
v_gene: TRBV21-1
abundance: -
CDR3aa: CASSVLCRENYGYTF

j_gene: TRBJ2-7
v_gene: TRBV6-6
abundance: many
CDR3aa: CASSSARSYEQYF

j_gene: TRBJ1-1
v_gene: TRBV7-8
abundance: -
CDR3aa: CASSLPSSGATHEAFF

j_gene: TRBJ2-3
v_gene: TRBV24-1
abundance: -
CDR3aa: CATSDYGTSTGTQYF

j_gene: TRBJ2-1
v_gene: TRBV15
abundance: -
CDR3aa: CATIAGGLNEQFF

j_gene: TRBJ1-1
v_gene: TRBV20-1
abundance: -
CDR3aa: CSARARDRLNTEAFF

j_gene: TRBJ1-2
v_gene: TRBV7-9
abundance: many
CDR3aa: CASSLGGRDSRPLSYGYTF

j_gene: TRBJ1-6
v_gene: TRBV5-1
abundance: few
CDR3aa: CASSLGIGDNSPLHF

j_gene: TRBJ2-7
v_gene: TRBV6-1
abundance: -
CDR3aa: CASSEAIYSYEQYF

j_gene: TRBJ2-7
v_gene: TRBV4-2
abundance: many
CDR3aa: CASSQDLAENYEQYF

j_gene: TRBJ1-5
v_gene: TRBV20-1
abundance: -
CDR3aa: CSARFRGGNQPQHF

j_gene: TRBJ2-5
v_gene: TRBV5-5
abundance: few
CDR3aa: CASSRAGTGLETQYF

j_gene: TRBJ2-3
v_gene: TRBV7-3
abundance: -
CDR3aa: CASSLKGGRDLTDTQYF

j_gene: TRBJ1-5
v_gene: TRBV18
abundance: -
CDR3aa: CASSPTRTGSQPQHF

j_gene: TRBJ2-3
v_gene: TRBV20-1
abundance: few
CDR3aa: CSANPLGLAGGVSTDTQYF

j_gene: TRBJ1-6
v_gene: TRBV7-6
abundance: -
CDR3aa: CASSLLIRAGGSPLHF

j_gene: TRBJ2-7
v_gene: TRBV18
abundance: -
CDR3aa: CASSPHNRGGYEQYF

j_gene: TRBJ2-1
v_gene: TRBV14
abundance: -
CDR3aa: CASSQNLEWGYNEQFF